Presented here are 13 T cell receptor beta chains from one specimen sequenced in a study of T cells in Graves' hyperthyroidism and ophthalmopathy. Template material for amplifying TCR beta CDR3 regions consisted of RNA transcripts. The primer set for the first-round RT-PCR of the TCR CDR3 was HTBI. MiXCR was run by TCRdb on the multiplex PCR reads, yielding one entry per CDR3 protein. The top ten clones hold roughly 15% of a sample with roughly 700,000 distinct CDR3 sequences, around 16% of them seen once. The sequenced sample consisted of blood. Source of these receptors: a middle-aged man with Graves' hyperthyroidism.

The table lists this clonotype with many counts. At one end, the junction sequence differs from germline, possibly due to a read error. This chain joins TRBV20-1 and TRBJ2-1; 8 bases map to TRBD2. The germline V gene encodes CDR1 DFQATT and CDR2 SNEGSKA (reference sequence). This CDR3 contains 15 residues. CDR3 sequence (DNA): TGCAGTGGTAGAAACGGGAGGGCCGCCTACAATGAGCAGTTCTTC. This sequence encodes CSGRNGRAAYNEQFF.

The sample holds many counts of this clonotype. The V call is TRBV10-3, the J call TRBJ2-7; D uncertain. This CDR3 is built from 12 residues. With 4 bases removed from V and 4 bases from J, the gap between germline ends came to 8 bases. Germline V gene lookup returns CDR1 ENHRY and CDR2 SYGVKD. This CDR3 is CAISGDLYEQYF. The CDR3 region has the DNA TGTGCCATCAGTGGGGATCTTTACGAGCAGTACTTC.

The chain couples TRBV13 to TRBJ2-1; 11 positions agree with TRBD2. The germline gives CDR1 PRHDT, CDR2 FYEKMQ (reference sequence). V lost 4 bases to trimming and J lost 7 bases; unmatched junction nucleotides: 12. CDR3 size: 17 residues. The CDR3 here is CASSSQLAGVGRNEQFF. The CDR3 coding sequence is TGTGCCAGCAGCTCTCAACTAGCGGGAGTAGGAAGAAATGAGCAGTTCTTC. The full variable domain, rest sourced from reference TRBV13 and TRBJ2-1, is AAGVIQSPRHLIKEKRETATLKCYPIPRHDTVYWYQQGPGQDPQFLISFYEKMQSDKGSIPDRFSAQQFSDYHSELNMSSLELGDSALYFCASSSQLAGVGRNEQFFGPGTRLTVL.

The chain has TRBV12-3 or TRBV12-4 and TRBJ1-2; 7 bases map to TRBD1. The CDR3 is made up of 17 amino acids. Trimming at V came to 6 bases and at J to 4 bases, leaving 17 bases not matched to a gene. CDR3: CASSLTPGVTGVYGYTF. Here the CDR3 DNA reads TGTGCCAGCAGCCTGACCCCCGGGGTTACAGGGGTCTATGGCTACACCTTC.

The chain uses TRBV5-1 and TRBJ1-2; 10 bases align to TRBD1. The germline CDR1 and CDR2 sequences are SGHRS and YFSETQ. This CDR3 has 16 residues. Losses at the gene ends were 2 bases for V and 0 bases for J; bases not matched to a gene: 4. CDR3 amino acids: CASSLSGTGANYGYTF. The CDR3 coding sequence is TGCGCCAGCAGCTTATCCGGGACAGGGGCTAACTATGGCTACACCTTC.

This clonotype was seen more than once but under ten times. The rearrangement uses TRBV5-1 and TRBJ2-3; D tentatively reads TRBD1 or TRBD2 (5 bases each). CDR1 is SGHRS and CDR2 is YFSETQ in the germline V gene. V gave up 4 bases and J gave up 0 bases, with 12 bases separating them. The CDR3 spans 15 residues. This CDR3 reads CASSGSGLSTDTQYF. The DNA for the CDR3 is TGCGCCAGCAGCGGGTCGGGGCTAAGCACAGATACGCAGTATTTT.

The chain joins TRBV20-1 to TRBJ2-7, with 8 bases that match TRBD1. Germline CDR1 is DFQATT and CDR2 is SNEGSKA (reference sequence). V was pared by 6 bases and J by 2 bases, with 9 bases of the junction left unmatched. The CDR3 consists of 14 residues. The DNA of the CDR3 is TGCAGTGCAGAGGACAGGGTGAACCCCTACGAGCAGTACTTC. Amino acid sequence: CSAEDRVNPYEQYF.

Only a few counts were recorded for this clonotype. This chain connects TRBV20-1 to TRBJ2-7; the D gene is possibly TRBD2 (6 bases). Between the trimmed V and J ends, which lost 3 bases and 2 bases, there was a span of 14 bases. The germline V gene encodes CDR1 DFQATT and CDR2 SNEGSKA (reference sequence). The CDR3 spans 14 residues. The CDR3 loop reads CSASALARTYEQYF. Here the CDR3 DNA reads TGCAGTGCTAGCGCGCTAGCGAGGACCTACGAGCAGTACTTC.

This clonotype was detected only once. The chain employs TRBV28 and TRBJ2-2; the match to TRBD2 covers 10 bases. The CDR3 extends over 14 amino acids. From germline, CDR1 is MDHEN and CDR2 SYDVKM. Trimming at V came to 6 bases and at J to 6 bases, leaving 4 bases not matched to a gene. The CDR3: CASRLAGIPGELFF. The CDR3, as DNA: TGTGCCAGCAGACTAGCGGGGATTCCCGGGGAGCTGTTTTTT.

The rearrangement links TRBV30 to TRBJ2-7; D possibly matches TRBD1 or TRBD2 (5 bases each). V lost 2 bases to trimming and J lost 5 bases, with 13 bases between them. Germline V CDR1 and CDR2: GTSNPN, SVGIG (reference sequence). This CDR3 is built from 13 residues. CDR3 protein: CAWSLGDPDEQYF. The CDR3 DNA reads TGTGCCTGGAGTTTGGGGGATCCCGACGAGCAGTACTTC. The full variable domain, with the rest looked up from reference TRBV30 and TRBJ2-7, is SQTIHQWPATLVQPVGSPLSLECTVEGTSNPNLYWYRQAAGRGLQLLFYSVGIGQISSEVPQNLSASRPQDRQFILSSKKLLLSDSGFYLCAWSLGDPDEQYFGPGTRLTVT.

This clonotype has at least ten counts. The CDR3 loop reads CASSLQGGEAFF. CDR3 nucleotides: TGTGCCAGCAGTTTACAGGGAGGGGAAGCTTTCTTT. The chain combines TRBV12-3 or TRBV12-4 with TRBJ1-1; D might be TRBD1 (5 bases). The ends were cut back, 2 bases at V and 8 bases at J, with 9 bases in the middle. This CDR3 has 12 amino acids.

This clonotype was observed at least ten times. The genes are TRBV5-1 and TRBJ2-1, with 7 nucleotides matching TRBD1. CDR3 length: 13 amino acids. In germline, CDR1 is SGHRS, CDR2 YFSETQ. Germline trimming cut 3 bases from V and 8 bases from J; bases unmatched to any gene: 5. The CDR3 DNA follows: TGCGCCAGCAGCTCGGGACAGAGGGATGAGCAGTTCTTC. Translating it yields CASSSGQRDEQFF. Looking up the rest from reference TRBV5-1 and TRBJ2-1 gives the full variable domain: KAGVTQTPRYLIKTRGQQVTLSCSPISGHRSVSWYQQTPGQGLQFLFEYFSETQRNKGNFPGRFSGRQFSNSRSEMNVSTLELGDSALYLCASSSGQRDEQFFGPGTRLTVL.

This clonotype turned up a few times. The chain joins TRBV20-1 to TRBJ1-1; 7 nucleotides line up with TRBD1. Germline V gene sequence: CDR1 DFQATT, CDR2 SNEGSKA (reference sequence). This CDR3 is built from 12 residues. Losses at the gene ends were 7 bases for V and 5 bases for J; bases not matched to a gene: 7. The CDR3: CSETGARTEAFF. The CDR3 bases are TGCAGTGAAACAGGGGCGCGTACTGAAGCTTTCTTT.